This T cell receptor (beta chain) was identified during a study of memory CD4+ T cells and cytomegalovirus serostatus. Study information: Healthy Belgian adult donors included roughly ten CMV-positive and 24 CMV-negative people. Overall study findings and caveats: Of approximately 150 reported CMV TCRbeta sequences, about 70 were found in memory CD4+ repertoires.

Trimming took 0 bases from V and 1 from J; bases not matched to a gene: 4. Germline lookup yields CDR1 SGHRS and CDR2 YFSETQ. The CDR3 totals 16 residues. TCRdb keeps only in-frame clones here, not all; method: immunoSEQ multiplex PCR. This table has over 35,000 clones, around four fifths appearing once. The sort gate was single viable CD3+CD4+CD8-CD45RO+ cells for memory CD4+ T cells. CMV serostatus came from serum IgG against pp150, pp28, p38, p52. Concerning this clone itself: No antigen is known for it.

The TCR comes from an adult in good health and CMV-seronegative. V is TRBV5-1 and J is TRBJ2-7; 10 nucleotides align to TRBD1. Source material: memory CD4+ T cells from blood. This CDR3 is CASSLGGQGRSYEQYF. In DNA, the CDR3 is TGCGCCAGCAGCTTGGGGGGACAGGGGAGGTCCTACGAGCAGTACTTC.